The 15 T cell receptor beta chains given below trace back to one sample, sequenced in a study of blood T cells in healthy people across ages. It was with a sample-barcoded 5' primer and a J-beta primer mix that a second PCR of roughly 7 to 11 cycles was run. TCRdb re-analysed the 5' RACE reads in MiXCR, keeping a single row per CDR3 protein. This table has nearly 800,000 distinct CDR3 sequences, around three fifths appearing once. The material sequenced was blood. The receptors were sampled from a man aged 35-49 years in good health.

V is TRBV7-2 and J is TRBJ1-5; 8 positions agree with TRBD1. Looked up from germline, CDR1 is SGHTA and CDR2 is FQGNSA. Germline trimming cut 5 bases from V and 3 bases from J; bases unmatched to any gene: 6. The CDR3 has 15 residues. The CDR3 spells CASSTDRAANQPQHF. Written as DNA, the CDR3 is TGTGCCAGCAGCACGGACAGGGCTGCCAATCAGCCCCAGCATTTT. Variable domain in full (rest from reference TRBV7-2 and TRBJ1-5): GAGVSQSPSNKVTEKGKDVELRCDPISGHTALYWYRQSLGQGLEFLIYFQGNSAPDKSGLPSDRFSAERTGGSVSTLTIQRTQQEDSAVYLCASSTDRAANQPQHFGDGTRLSIL.

This clonotype was seen a few times. This CDR3 reads CASSLDPPPETQYF. The CDR3 coding sequence is TGTGCCAGCAGTTTGGACCCTCCACCAGAGACCCAGTACTTC. The chain is built from TRBV12-3 or TRBV12-4 and TRBJ2-5; D is unresolved. The CDR3 has 14 amino acids. Deletions cut 3 bases from V and 4 bases from J, with 12 bases between.

This clonotype came up a few times. The chain links TRBV28 to TRBJ2-5; 11 positions match TRBD1. V gave up 4 bases and J gave up 3 bases; unmatched junction bases: 4. This CDR3 has 15 residues. The germline V gene encodes CDR1 MDHEN and CDR2 SYDVKM. This CDR3 reads CASSSRTGGKETQYF. The CDR3 DNA sequence: TGTGCCAGCAGTTCTAGGACAGGGGGCAAAGAGACCCAGTACTTC.

This clonotype is a singleton in its sample. The chain couples TRBV2 to TRBJ2-1; D uncertain. Germline V gene sequence: CDR1 SNHLY, CDR2 FYNNEI. V gave up 4 bases and J gave up 9 bases, with 16 bases separating them. The CDR3 contains 14 residues. In nucleotides, the CDR3 is TGTGCCAGCAGTGTGAGGCAGGTATCCGCTGAGCAGTTCTTC. Translating gives CASSVRQVSAEQFF. The entire variable domain, with the rest obtained from reference TRBV2 and TRBJ2-1, is as follows: EPEVTQTPSHQVTQMGQEVILRCVPISNHLYFYWYRQILGQKVEFLVSFYNNEISEKSEIFDDQFSVERPDGSNFTLKIRSTKLEDSAMYFCASSVRQVSAEQFFGPGTRLTVL.

This clonotype was counted many times. The chain carries TRBV21-1 and TRBJ2-7; TRBD1 was called by the table and not checked on the DNA. TRBV21-1 is given as a pseudogene. The CDR3 runs to 16 residues. The DNA for the CDR3 is TGTGCCAGCAGCAAAGCGATCGGACAGGGGTTATACGAGCAGTACTTC. Translation gives CASSKAIGQGLYEQYF.

The rearrangement uses TRBV28 and TRBJ2-1, with TRBD2 identical over 8 bases. The germline CDR1 and CDR2 sequences are MDHEN and SYDVKM. J lost 4 bases, V lost 6 bases, and 11 bases had no gene match. The CDR3 is 16 residues long. The CDR3 is CASSTGREGKYNEQFF. DNA for the CDR3: TGTGCCAGCAGCACTGGACGGGAGGGGAAATACAATGAGCAGTTCTTC.

The chain is built from TRBV7-2 and TRBJ2-1; TRBD2 aligns across 8 bases. The length of the CDR3 is 18 residues. Germline trimming cut 3 bases from V and 0 bases from J; bases unmatched to any gene: 10. Germline assignment: CDR1 SGHTA and CDR2 FQGNSA. The CDR3: CASSFAQLAGFSYNEQFF. The CDR3 DNA reads as TGTGCCAGCAGCTTTGCCCAGCTAGCGGGTTTCTCCTACAATGAGCAGTTCTTC.

This sequence joins TRBV6-5 and TRBJ2-7; no clear D. Between the trimmed V and J ends, which lost 5 bases and 1 base, there was a span of 12 bases. The CDR3 runs to 14 residues. Germline values: CDR1 MNHEY, CDR2 SVGAGI. The CDR3 sequence: CASSIAQGSYEQYF. The CDR3 DNA reads as TGTGCCAGCAGTATCGCTCAAGGGTCCTACGAGCAGTACTTC.

V is TRBV28 and J is TRBJ2-7; 7 nucleotides align to TRBD1. J lost 0 bases, V lost 9 bases, and 32 bases had no gene match. CDR3 length: 22 amino acids. CDR1 MDHEN and CDR2 SYDVKM come from the germline V gene. The CDR3 DNA reads TGTGCCAGTGATCAAGGTTCTTCGTTTCGGGACAGAAACCCAACTGACTCCTACGAGCAGTACTTC. It codes for CASDQGSSFRDRNPTDSYEQYF.

This clonotype was detected many times. V gene TRBV7-2 combines with J gene TRBJ2-7; D is uncertain. V shed 5 bases and J shed 7 bases, with 9 bases lying between them. The CDR3 totals 11 residues. From germline, CDR1 is SGHTA and CDR2 FQGNSA. CDR3 DNA sequence: TGTGCCAGCAGCCCAGGCAAAGAGCAGTACTTC. Translating it yields CASSPGKEQYF.

The V gene is TRBV3-1, the J gene TRBJ1-1; D is undetermined. V was clipped by 2 bases and J by 8 bases, with 18 bases between them. The CDR3 runs 15 residues. Germline lookup yields CDR1 LGHDT and CDR2 YNNKEL (reference sequence). The CDR3 is CASSQSRQPTNEAFF. The DNA of the CDR3 is TGTGCCAGCAGCCAAAGTCGGCAGCCTACTAACGAAGCTTTCTTT.

The chain links TRBV20-1 to TRBJ1-5, with TRBD1 as a possible D gene (5 bases). Looked up from germline, CDR1 is DFQATT and CDR2 is SNEGSKA (reference sequence). CDR3 length: 15 amino acids. Deletions cut 6 bases from V and 5 bases from J, with 20 bases between. CDR3 bases: TGCAGTGCCTGGGCTCAAAGGGGTAGTGATCAGCCCCAGCATTTT. Its translation: CSAWAQRGSDQPQHF.

This clonotype appeared once. The rearrangement links TRBV4-2 to TRBJ1-1; D is possibly TRBD1 (5 bases). The V end was cut by 0 bases, the J end by 7 bases, with 15 bases between. Germline V lookup: CDR1 LGHNA, CDR2 YNFKEQ. This CDR3 comprises 15 residues. The CDR3 coding sequence is TGTGCCAGCAGCCAAGATTATGGGACGTACAATGAAGCTTTCTTT. It encodes CASSQDYGTYNEAFF.

CDR3 nucleotides: TGTGCCAGCAGCTCCCCTGGGACAGGGGGGGGCAATGAGCAGTTCTTC. This sequence encodes CASSSPGTGGGNEQFF. The chain recombines TRBV13 with TRBJ2-1; 11 positions match TRBD1. The CDR3 covers 16 residues. Germline assignment: CDR1 PRHDT and CDR2 FYEKMQ (reference sequence). The ends lost 4 bases at V and 6 bases at J; junction bases unmatched: 8.

This clonotype was picked up one time. This chain connects TRBV6-5 to TRBJ2-6; 10 bases agree with TRBD1. With 4 bases clipped from V and 3 bases from J, the junction kept 9 bases outside the gene matches. Germline V gene lookup returns CDR1 MNHEY and CDR2 SVGAGI. The length of the CDR3 is 18 residues. CDR3 sequence (DNA): TGTGCCAGCAGTTTGGACAGGGGGTTCGTGGTTGGGGCCAACGTCCTGACTTTC. It encodes CASSLDRGFVVGANVLTF.